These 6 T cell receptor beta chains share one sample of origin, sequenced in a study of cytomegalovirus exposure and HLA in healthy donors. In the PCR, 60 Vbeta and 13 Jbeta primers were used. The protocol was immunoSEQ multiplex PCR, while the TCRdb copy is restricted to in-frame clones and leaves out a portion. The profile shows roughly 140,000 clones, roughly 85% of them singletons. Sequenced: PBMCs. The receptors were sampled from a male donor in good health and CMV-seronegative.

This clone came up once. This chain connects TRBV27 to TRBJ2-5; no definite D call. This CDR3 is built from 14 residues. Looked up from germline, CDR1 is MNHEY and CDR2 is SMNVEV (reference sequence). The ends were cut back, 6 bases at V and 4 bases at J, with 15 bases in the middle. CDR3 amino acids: CASRPYRAGETQYF. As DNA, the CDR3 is TGTGCCAGCAGGCCTTATAGAGCCGGAGAGACCCAGTACTTC.

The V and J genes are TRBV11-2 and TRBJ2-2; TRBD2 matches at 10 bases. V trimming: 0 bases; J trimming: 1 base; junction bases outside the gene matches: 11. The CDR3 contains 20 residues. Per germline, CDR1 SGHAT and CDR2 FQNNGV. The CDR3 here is CASSLDVWGAGGRNTGELFF. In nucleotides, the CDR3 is TGTGCCAGCAGCTTAGATGTGTGGGGAGCGGGGGGGCGGAACACCGGGGAGCTGTTTTTT.

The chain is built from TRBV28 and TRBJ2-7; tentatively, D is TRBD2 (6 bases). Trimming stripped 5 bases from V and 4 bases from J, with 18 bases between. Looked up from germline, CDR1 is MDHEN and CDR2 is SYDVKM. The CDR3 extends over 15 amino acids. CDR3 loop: CASSTPGLGFYEQYF. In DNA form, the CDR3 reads TGTGCCAGCAGTACTCCGGGACTCGGATTTTACGAGCAGTACTTC.

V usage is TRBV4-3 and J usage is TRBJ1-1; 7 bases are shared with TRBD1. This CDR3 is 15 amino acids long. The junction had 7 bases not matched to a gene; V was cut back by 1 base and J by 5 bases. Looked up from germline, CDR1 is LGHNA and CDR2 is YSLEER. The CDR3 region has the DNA TGCGCCAGCAGCCAAGGACAGGGTTTCTGGACTGAAGCTTTCTTT. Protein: CASSQGQGFWTEAFF.

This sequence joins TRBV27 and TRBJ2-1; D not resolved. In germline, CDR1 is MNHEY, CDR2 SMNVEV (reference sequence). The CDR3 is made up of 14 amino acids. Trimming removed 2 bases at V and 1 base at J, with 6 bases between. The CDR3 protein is CASSLARSYNEQFF. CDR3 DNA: TGTGCCAGCAGTTTAGCGAGGTCCTACAATGAGCAGTTCTTC.

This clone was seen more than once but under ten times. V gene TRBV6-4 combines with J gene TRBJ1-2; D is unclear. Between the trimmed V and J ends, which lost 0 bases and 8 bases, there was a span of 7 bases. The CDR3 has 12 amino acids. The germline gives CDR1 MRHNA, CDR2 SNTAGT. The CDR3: CASSDSREGYTF. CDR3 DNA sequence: TGTGCCAGCAGTGACTCGAGGGAGGGCTACACCTTC.